Listed below are T cell receptor beta chains from one sample, sequenced in a study of beta chain features in type 1 diabetes. TCRdb's table, derived via immunoSEQ multiplex PCR, lists solely in-frame clones and lacks some. The profile covers 150,000 or so clones, with about 8.1% appearing a single time and under 0.65% taken by the ten largest. The sequenced sample consisted of central memory CD4+ T cells from blood. The receptors were gathered from a woman aged 18-29 years with type 1 diabetes. The CDR3 runs from the conserved cysteine through the conserved F or W. The D gene is left open where the match is weak. For some rows the clone size is stated as once, few or many, or as a class when expanded; others skip it.

abundance	d_gene	v_gene	j_gene	CDR3aa	CDR3nt
.	.	TRBV6-5	TRBJ1-4	CASSYSARATNEKLFF	TGTGCCAGCAGTTACTCCGCAAGAGCAACTAATGAAAAACTGTTTTTT
.	.	TRBV6-5	TRBJ2-3	CASSYSGQPTDTQYF	TGTGCCAGCAGTTACTCAGGACAGCCCACAGATACGCAGTATTTT
few	TRBD2	TRBV6-6	TRBJ2-7	CASSWSGSYEQYF	TGTGCCAGCAGTTGGAGCGGGAGTTACGAGCAGTACTTC
.	TRBD1	TRBV28	TRBJ2-7	CASSFAGQGLRVYEQYF	TGTGCCAGCTCTTTTGCCGGACAGGGGCTTCGGGTATACGAGCAGTACTTC
.	TRBD1	TRBV25-1	TRBJ1-5	CASSGQGGNQPQHF	TGTGCCAGCAGCGGACAGGGAGGCAATCAGCCCCAGCATTTT
few	.	TRBV7-9	TRBJ1-1	CASSPTPATEAFF	TGTGCCAGCAGCCCTACCCCCGCCACTGAAGCTTTCTTT
many	.	TRBV29-1	TRBJ1-5	CSARQGPNQPQHF	TGCAGCGCCCGTCAGGGGCCCAATCAGCCCCAGCATTTT
few	.	TRBV11-2	TRBJ2-1	CASSTQREQFF	TGTGCCAGCAGCACCCAGCGGGAGCAGTTCTTC
.	.	TRBV6-5	TRBJ2-2	CASSHRDITGELFF	TGTGCCAGCAGTCACCGGGACATCACCGGGGAGCTGTTTTTT
few	TRBD1	TRBV30	TRBJ1-2	CAWTPLQGEARGYTF	TGTGCCTGGACGCCCCTACAGGGGGAGGCTCGTGGCTACACCTTC
few	.	TRBV19	TRBJ1-1	CASSIGVAEAFF	TGTGCCAGTAGTATCGGGGTGGCTGAAGCTTTCTTT
few	TRBD1	TRBV11-2	TRBJ1-2	CASSRDRLEGYTF	TGTGCCAGCAGCAGGGACAGGTTGGAGGGCTACACCTTC